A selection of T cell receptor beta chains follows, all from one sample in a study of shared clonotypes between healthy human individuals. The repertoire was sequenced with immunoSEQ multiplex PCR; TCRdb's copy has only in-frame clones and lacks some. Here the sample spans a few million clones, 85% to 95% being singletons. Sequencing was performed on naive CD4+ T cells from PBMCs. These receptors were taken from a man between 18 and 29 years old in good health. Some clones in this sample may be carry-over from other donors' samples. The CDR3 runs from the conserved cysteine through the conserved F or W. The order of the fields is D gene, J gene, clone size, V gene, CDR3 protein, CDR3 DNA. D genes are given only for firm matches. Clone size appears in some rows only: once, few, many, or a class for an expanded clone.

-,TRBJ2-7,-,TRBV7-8,CASSLGGLEQYF,TGTGCCAGCAGCTTAGGAGGTCTCGAGCAGTACTTC
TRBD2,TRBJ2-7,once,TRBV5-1,CANALLAGEGEQYF,TGCGCCAACGCATTACTAGCGGGAGAGGGCGAGCAGTACTTC
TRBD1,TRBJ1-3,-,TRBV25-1,CASSGTGTGRSGNTIYF,TGTGCCAGCAGTGGAACGGGGACAGGTCGCTCTGGAAACACCATATATTTT
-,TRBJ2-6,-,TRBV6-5,CASSYLRGSGANVLTF,TGTGCCAGCAGTTACTTGCGGGGCTCTGGGGCCAACGTCCTGACTTTC
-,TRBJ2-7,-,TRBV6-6,CASSYYRANYEQYF,TGTGCCAGCAGTTACTATCGGGCTAACTACGAGCAGTACTTC
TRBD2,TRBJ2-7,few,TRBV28,CASGTSGYEQYF,TGTGCCAGCGGGACTAGCGGCTACGAGCAGTACTTC
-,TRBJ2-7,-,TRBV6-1,CASRGREVSYEQYF,TGTGCCAGCAGGGGCCGCGAGGTCTCCTACGAGCAGTACTTC
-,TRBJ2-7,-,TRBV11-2,CASSLDRPPVPYEQYF,TGTGCCAGCAGCTTAGACCGTCCTCCCGTCCCCTACGAGCAGTACTTC
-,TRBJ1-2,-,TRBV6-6,CASSPGGRAGYTF,TGTGCCAGCAGTCCCGGGGGGCGTGCGGGCTACACCTTC
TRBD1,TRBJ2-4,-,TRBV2,CASSDKDRVNIQYF,TGTGCCAGCAGTGACAAGGACAGGGTGAACATTCAGTACTTC